Below are 16 T cell receptor beta chains sequenced from a single sample in a study of cytomegalovirus exposure and HLA in healthy donors. TCRdb's copy holds only in-frame clones and misses some; the assay was immunoSEQ multiplex PCR. The repertoire consists of about 180,000 clones, with 85% occurring once and the leading ten covering roughly 15%. The sample comprised PBMCs. These receptors all come from a young man in good health and CMV-seropositive.

The chain carries TRBV10-3 and TRBJ1-4, with TRBD1 matching 7 bases. The CDR3 is 14 residues long. Germline V gives CDR1 ENHRY, CDR2 SYGVKD. The V segment lost 8 bases and the J segment 8 bases; nucleotides outside the gene matches: 11. CDR3 loop: CAIAPGTVSEKLFF. The CDR3 nucleotides read TGTGCCATCGCCCCCGGGACAGTATCCGAAAAACTGTTTTTT.

J is TRBJ2-7 and V is TRBV7-6, with 9 bases matching TRBD2. V lost 2 bases to trimming and J lost 4 bases; unmatched junction nucleotides: 6. CDR3 length: 15 amino acids. CDR1 is SGHVS, CDR2 FNYEAQ, per germline. This chain's CDR3 is CASSLFGGGAYEQYF. CDR3 sequence (DNA): TGTGCCAGCAGCTTATTTGGCGGGGGGGCGTACGAGCAGTACTTC.

The sample holds a few counts of this clone. The chain recombines TRBV6-1 with TRBJ1-2; D is unclear. The CDR3 extends over 14 amino acids. Between the trimmed V and J ends, which lost 7 bases and 4 bases, there was a span of 16 bases. CDR1 and CDR2 (germline): MNHNS, SASEGT. CDR3 sequence reads: CASTPSAEGYGYTF. The CDR3 nucleotides are TGTGCCAGCACTCCCTCCGCCGAGGGCTATGGCTACACCTTC.

This clone was detected only a few times. The rearrangement joins TRBV15 to TRBJ2-1; the match to TRBD1 covers 11 bases. Germline values: CDR1 LNHNV, CDR2 YYDKDF (reference sequence). V shed 1 base and J 7 bases; nucleotides not matched to a gene: 6. The length of the CDR3 is 16 residues. The DNA of the CDR3 is TGTGCCACCAGCAGAGCCTCCGGGACAGGGGGGAATGAGCAGTTCTTC. Translated, it gives CATSRASGTGGNEQFF.

This clone was counted only a few times. The genes are TRBV6-4 and TRBJ1-2, with D perhaps TRBD1 (5 bases). Trimming left V 0 bases short and J 3 bases short, with 11 bases between. The CDR3 runs to 15 residues. From germline, CDR1 is MRHNA and CDR2 SNTAGT. CDR3 bases: TGTGCCAGCAGTGACTCCAGGACACCCGACTATGGCTACACCTTC. It translates to CASSDSRTPDYGYTF.

The chain carries TRBV4-1 and TRBJ1-6; 7 nucleotides line up with TRBD1. This CDR3 has 13 amino acids. In germline, CDR1 is MGHRA, CDR2 YSYEKL. Trimming removed 6 bases from V and 8 bases from J; junction bases left unmatched: 4. The CDR3 nucleotides are TGCGCCAGCAGGGACAGGAATGATTCACCCCTCCACTTT. Translating it yields CASRDRNDSPLHF.

This clone has more than one count but fewer than ten. The gene calls are TRBV4-1 and TRBJ1-2; TRBD1 agrees at 9 bases. The CDR3 has 17 residues. The germline V gene has CDR1 MGHRA and CDR2 YSYEKL. Trimming at V came to 3 bases and at J to 3 bases, leaving 11 bases not matched to a gene. Here the CDR3 reads CASSHSGTGLPYYGYTF. The CDR3 DNA sequence: TGCGCCAGCAGCCACTCCGGGACAGGGCTTCCCTACTATGGCTACACCTTC.

The chain couples TRBV9 to TRBJ2-5; D might be TRBD1 (6 bases). CDR1 is SGDLS and CDR2 is YYNGEE in the germline V gene. V was pared by 4 bases and J by 2 bases, with 9 bases between. The CDR3 sequence is 13 residues long. CDR3: CASSQGSQETQYF. The CDR3 DNA reads as TGTGCCAGCAGCCAGGGGAGTCAAGAGACCCAGTACTTC. The full variable domain, with the rest looked up from reference TRBV9 and TRBJ2-5, is DSGVTQTPKHLITATGQRVTLRCSPRSGDLSVYWYQQSLDQGLQFLIQYYNGEERAKGNILERFSAQQFPDLHSELNLSSLELGDSALYFCASSQGSQETQYFGPGTRLLVL.

The rearrangement links TRBV9 to TRBJ1-1; D not resolved. Trimming cost V 0 bases and J 5 bases, with 8 bases left between them. Germline CDR1 reads SGDLS; CDR2 reads YYNGEE. The CDR3 consists of 13 residues. The DNA of the CDR3 is TGTGCCAGCAGCGTAGAGGGAGGGACTGAAGCTTTCTTT. Its translation is CASSVEGGTEAFF.

The rearrangement joins TRBV19 to TRBJ1-1, with D perhaps TRBD1 (5 bases). The germline gives CDR1 LNHDA, CDR2 SQIVND (reference sequence). Trimming removed 4 bases from V and 5 bases from J, with 8 bases in between. This CDR3 spans 12 amino acids. The CDR3 sequence is CASSTRTTEAFF. The CDR3 coding sequence is TGTGCCAGTAGTACTCGGACAACTGAAGCTTTCTTT.

The chain couples TRBV4-1 to TRBJ2-7; D possibly corresponds to TRBD2 (5 bases). The V gene lost 5 bases and the J gene lost 5 bases, with 13 bases spanning the gap. Germline CDR1 MGHRA, CDR2 YSYEKL. The CDR3 loop spans 13 amino acids. Here the CDR3 DNA reads TGCGCCAGCAGCTCCCTGGCCGGGGACGAGCAGTACTTC. This codes for CASSSLAGDEQYF.

CDR3: CASGRDRRLRNEQFF. The CDR3 nucleotides read TGTGCCAGCGGACGGGACAGGAGGCTGAGGAATGAGCAGTTCTTC. The chain is built from TRBV6-1 and TRBJ2-1; TRBD1 matches 8 bases. V gave up 8 bases and J gave up 7 bases; unmatched junction bases: 13. Looked up from germline, CDR1 is MNHNS and CDR2 is SASEGT. The CDR3 is 15 amino acids.

The chain's CDR3 is CASSPQGSSKNIQYF. The CDR3 DNA is TGTGCCAGCAGTCCACAGGGTTCGTCCAAAAACATTCAGTACTTC. This chain links TRBV5-6 with TRBJ2-4; D is perhaps TRBD1 (6 bases). This CDR3 comprises 15 residues. CDR1 and CDR2 (germline): SGHDT, YYEEEE. With 5 bases removed from V and 2 bases from J, the gap between germline ends came to 14 bases.

V gene TRBV6-5 combines with J gene TRBJ2-7; tentatively, D is TRBD2 (5 bases). Germline CDR1 MNHEY, CDR2 SVGAGI. The ends were cut back, 0 bases at V and 2 bases at J, with 8 bases in the middle. This CDR3 spans 14 amino acids. The CDR3 DNA reads as TGTGCCAGCAGTTACTCGATCGGGGCCTACGAGCAGTACTTC. Its protein product is CASSYSIGAYEQYF.

This clone was recorded only once. V is TRBV5-1 and J is TRBJ2-7; 10 nucleotides align to TRBD2. CDR3 length equals 15 residues. Germline V gene data show CDR1 as SGHRS and CDR2 as YFSETQ. Trimming cost V 0 bases and J 4 bases; bases outside gene matches: 4. In DNA form, the CDR3 reads TGCGCCAGCAGCTTGGAAAGCGGGGGGGCGTACGAGCAGTACTTC. It translates to CASSLESGGAYEQYF.

The gene calls are TRBV2 and TRBJ1-1, with TRBD1 as a possible D gene (5 bases). With 4 bases removed from V and 4 bases from J, the gap between germline ends came to 13 bases. The CDR3 contains 14 residues. Germline V lookup: CDR1 SNHLY, CDR2 FYNNEI. Here the CDR3 reads CASSGEGDFTEAFF. The CDR3 region has the DNA TGTGCCAGCAGTGGAGAAGGGGACTTCACTGAAGCTTTCTTT.